This entry lists 8 T cell receptor beta chains sequenced from one sample in a study of blood T cell repertoires in COVID-19. Profiling relied on immunoSEQ multiplex PCR, and the TCRdb table lists in-frame clones only, not all of them. The sample records about 59,000 clones, over 75% being singletons. The sequencing input was peripheral blood. These receptor sequences come from a man aged 55 to 70 with COVID-19, enrolled during active disease.

The CDR3 DNA is TGCAGCGCTCAGACAGGGGGGACTAGCGGGAGTGTTGTCGGGGAGCTGTTTTTT. It codes for CSAQTGGTSGSVVGELFF. V usage is TRBV29-1 and J usage is TRBJ2-2; 14 nucleotides line up with TRBD2. Germline assignment: CDR1 SQVTM and CDR2 ANQGSEA. This CDR3 is built from 18 residues. The J segment lost 7 bases and the V segment lost 7 bases, leaving 17 bases of the junction unmatched.

The J gene is TRBJ1-1, the V gene TRBV7-2; D perhaps matches TRBD1 (5 bases). Trimming pared 5 bases from V and 1 base from J, leaving 11 bases between. In germline, CDR1 is SGHTA, CDR2 FQGNSA. This CDR3 has 14 residues. CDR3 amino acids: CASSLRVKNTEAFF. Written as DNA, the CDR3 is TGTGCCAGCAGCCTCAGGGTTAAGAACACTGAAGCTTTCTTT.

This sequence joins TRBV6-2 or TRBV6-3 and TRBJ1-1; D remains unclear. This CDR3 has 14 amino acids. The germline gives CDR1 MNHEY, CDR2 SVGEGT. V gave up 2 bases and J gave up 7 bases, with 14 bases separating them. The CDR3 here is CASSYDGQSVEAFF. DNA of the CDR3: TGTGCCAGCAGTTACGATGGCCAATCAGTTGAAGCTTTCTTT.

The chain combines TRBV6-6 with TRBJ1-1, with D hard to call. The CDR3 sequence is 15 residues long. V was cut by 5 bases and J by 1 base, with 14 bases left in between. Germline CDR1 MNHNY, CDR2 SVGAGI (reference sequence). This CDR3 reads CASSAVRERNTEAFF. The CDR3 bases are TGTGCCAGCAGTGCTGTTCGGGAGAGGAACACTGAAGCTTTCTTT.

The chain recombines TRBV25-1 with TRBJ1-5; possibly TRBD1 for D (5 bases). The V gene lost 4 bases and the J gene lost 5 bases, with 15 bases spanning the gap. This CDR3 is built from 15 residues. Per germline, CDR1 MGHDK and CDR2 SYGVNS. The CDR3 DNA reads TGTGCCAGCAGTGGTCGGGAGGGGACCTATCAGCCCCAGCATTTT. Translating gives CASSGREGTYQPQHF.

The rearrangement links TRBV18 to TRBJ2-1, with TRBD2 as a possible D gene (6 bases). CDR1 and CDR2 from the germline V gene are KGHSH and LQKENI. The CDR3 length is 16 residues. V was pared by 5 bases and J by 7 bases, with 21 bases between. The CDR3 DNA reads as TGTGCCAGCTCAAGTATGACGGGGGTCCAAGAGAATGAGCAGTTCTTC. It specifies CASSSMTGVQENEQFF.

J is TRBJ1-4 and V is TRBV27; 9 bases map to TRBD1. The CDR3 is 14 residues long. Per germline, CDR1 MNHEY and CDR2 SMNVEV (reference sequence). J was trimmed by 5 bases and V by 7 bases; bases with no gene match: 5. The chain's CDR3 is CASKTGTGNEKLFF. The CDR3 nucleotides read TGTGCCAGCAAGACCGGGACAGGGAATGAAAAACTGTTTTTT. Together with reference TRBV27 and TRBJ1-4, the CDR3 gives the full variable domain: EAQVTQNPRYLITVTGKKLTVTCSQNMNHEYMSWYRQDPGLGLRQIYYSMNVEVTDKGDVPEGYKVSRKEKRNFPLILESPSPNQTSLYFCASKTGTGNEKLFFGSGTQLSVL.

The sample holds one count of this clone. V usage is TRBV5-1 and J usage is TRBJ2-7; the match to TRBD2 covers 8 bases. Trimming at V came to 0 bases and at J to 6 bases, leaving 8 bases not matched to a gene. The germline CDR1 and CDR2 sequences are SGHRS and YFSETQ. The CDR3 has 15 residues. The CDR3 reads CASSLGAGGMGEQYF. The DNA for the CDR3 is TGCGCCAGCAGCTTGGGGGCGGGAGGAATGGGCGAGCAGTACTTC.